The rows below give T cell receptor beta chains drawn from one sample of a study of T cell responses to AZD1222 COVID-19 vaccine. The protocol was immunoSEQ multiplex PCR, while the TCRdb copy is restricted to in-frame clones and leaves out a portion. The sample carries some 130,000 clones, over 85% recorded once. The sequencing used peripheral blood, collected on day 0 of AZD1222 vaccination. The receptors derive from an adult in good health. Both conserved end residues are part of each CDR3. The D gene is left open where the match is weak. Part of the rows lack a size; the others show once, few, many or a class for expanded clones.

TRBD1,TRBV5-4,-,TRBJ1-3,TGTGCCAGCAGCCGACAGGGCACGGGAAACACCATATATTTT,CASSRQGTGNTIYF
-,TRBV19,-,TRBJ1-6,TGTGCCAGTAGTATCGTCACGGGAAGCTCCTATAATTCACCCCTCCACTTT,CASSIVTGSSYNSPLHF
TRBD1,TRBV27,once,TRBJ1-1,TGTGCCAGCAGTCCCCGGACAGGGGCAAACACTGAAGCTTTCTTT,CASSPRTGANTEAFF
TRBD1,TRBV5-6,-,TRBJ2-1,TGTGCCAGCAGCTCAGCCGGGACAGGGTACAATGAGCAGTTCTTC,CASSSAGTGYNEQFF
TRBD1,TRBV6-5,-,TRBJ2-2,TGTGCCACTACAGGGGGGTACGGGGAGCTGTTTTTT,CATTGGYGELFF
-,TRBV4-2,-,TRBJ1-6,TGTGCCAGCAGCCAAGACAGGGGCCAATTGTTCCTCCACTTT,CASSQDRGQLFLHF
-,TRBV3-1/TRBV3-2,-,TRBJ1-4,TGTGCCAGCAGCGCCAGGGGTGAAAAACTGTTTTTT,CASSARGEKLFF
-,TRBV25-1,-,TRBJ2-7,TGTGCCAGCAGTGATACCTGGGACTACGAGCAGTACTTC,CASSDTWDYEQYF
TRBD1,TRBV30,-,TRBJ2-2,TGTGCCTGGAGTGTCTCCCGGACAGGGCCCACCGGGGAGCTGTTTTTT,CAWSVSRTGPTGELFF
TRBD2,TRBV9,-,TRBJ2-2,TGTGCCAGCAGCCCGACTAGCGGGGGCGATAACACCGGGGAGCTGTTTTTT,CASSPTSGGDNTGELFF
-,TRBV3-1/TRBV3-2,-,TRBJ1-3,TGTGCCAGCAGCCAATTGGCAGGGGGAAACACCATATATTTT,CASSQLAGGNTIYF
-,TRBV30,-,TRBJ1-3,TGTGCCTGGAGTAGGCAGAACTCTGGAAACACCATATATTTT,CAWSRQNSGNTIYF
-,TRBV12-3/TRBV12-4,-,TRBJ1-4,TGTGCCAGCACGGGCCAATGGGGTGAAAAACTGTTTTTT,CASTGQWGEKLFF
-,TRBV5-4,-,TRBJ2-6,TGTGCCAGCAGGCCTTGGGGAGCTGGGGCCAACGTCCTGACTTTC,CASRPWGAGANVLTF
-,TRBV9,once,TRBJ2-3,TGTGCCAGCAGCGGGCAGAGCACAGATACGCAGTATTTT,CASSGQSTDTQYF
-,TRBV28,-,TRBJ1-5,TGTGCCAGCAGTTCCCGTGACGGACAATTCCATCAGCCCCAGCATTTT,CASSSRDGQFHQPQHF
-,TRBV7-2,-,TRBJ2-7,TGTGCCAGCAGCGCGGAAACAGCCTACGAGCAGTACTTC,CASSAETAYEQYF
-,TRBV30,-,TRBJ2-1,TGTGCCTGGAGTCCACAAAACAATGAGCAGTTCTTC,CAWSPQNNEQFF
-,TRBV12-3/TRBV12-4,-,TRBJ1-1,TGTGCCAGCAGTGGACGGAGGAACACTGAAGCTTTCTTT,CASSGRRNTEAFF
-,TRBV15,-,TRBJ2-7,TGTGCCACCAGCAGAGAGGTTGGGCGGGAGCAGTACTTC,CATSREVGREQYF
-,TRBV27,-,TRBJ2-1,TGTGCCAGCAGTTTCCACTATCAGGACTACAGCTCCTACAATGAGCAGTTCTTC,CASSFHYQDYSSYNEQFF
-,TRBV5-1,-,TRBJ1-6,TGCGCCAGCGGCCACGGGACCACTAATTCACCCCTCCACTTT,CASGHGTTNSPLHF
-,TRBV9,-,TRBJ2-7,TGTGCCAGCAGCCCACAGGGTTACGAGCAGTACTTC,CASSPQGYEQYF
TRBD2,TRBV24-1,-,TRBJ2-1,TGTGCCACCAGTGACGCCCGACTAGCGATCTTC,CATSDARLAIF
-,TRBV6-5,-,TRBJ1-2,TGTGCCAGCAGTTATTCCGACACCTATGGCTACACCTTC,CASSYSDTYGYTF
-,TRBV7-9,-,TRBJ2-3,TGTGCCAGCACACCCCGGGACTCTAATACGCAGTATTTT,CASTPRDSNTQYF
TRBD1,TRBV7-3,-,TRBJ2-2,TGTGCCAGCAGCTTAAAGGGACAGGGGGCCGGGGAGCTGTTTTTT,CASSLKGQGAGELFF
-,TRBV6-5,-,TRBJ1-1,TGTGCCAGCAGCACGGATACTGAAGCTTTCTTT,CASSTDTEAFF
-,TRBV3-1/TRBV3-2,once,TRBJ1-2,TGTGCCAGCAGTGGACGGGACCTCTATGGCTACACCTTC,CASSGRDLYGYTF
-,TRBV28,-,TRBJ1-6,TGTGCCACCTGCGGAGGCAGCAATTCACCCCTCCACTTT,CATCGGSNSPLHF
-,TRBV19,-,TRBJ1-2,TGTGCCAGTAGTATTCTGCAGCCGACTCACCCCTATGGCTACACCTTC,CASSILQPTHPYGYTF
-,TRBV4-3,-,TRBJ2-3,TGCGCCAGCAGCCAAGAGGTCGCGTTCGGGGATACGCAGTATTTT,CASSQEVAFGDTQYF
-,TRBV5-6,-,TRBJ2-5,TGTGCCAGCAGCTTGCGTGGGTGGGAGACCCAGTACTTC,CASSLRGWETQYF
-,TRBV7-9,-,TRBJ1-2,TGTGCCAGCAGCTTAGTGGGTCAGGGCTCTGGCTACACCTTC,CASSLVGQGSGYTF
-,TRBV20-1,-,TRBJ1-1,TGCAGTGCTAGAGAAGGGCCTATCCCTTTCTTT,CSAREGPIPFF
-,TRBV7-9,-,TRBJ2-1,TGTGCCAGCAGCGCCATCAGTAACGAGCAGTTCTTC,CASSAISNEQFF
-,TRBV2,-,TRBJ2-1,TGTGCCAGCAGTGAACACAATGAGCAGTTCTTC,CASSEHNEQFF
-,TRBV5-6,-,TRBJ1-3,TGTGCCAGCAGCTTGACAGGGCCCGGAAACACCATATATTTT,CASSLTGPGNTIYF
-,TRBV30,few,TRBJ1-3,TGTGCCTGGGGTTTGGGCTCTGGAAACACCATATATTTT,CAWGLGSGNTIYF
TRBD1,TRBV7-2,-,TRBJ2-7,TGTGCCAGCAGCTTATCCGGGACAGGGGGGCACGAGCAGTACTTC,CASSLSGTGGHEQYF
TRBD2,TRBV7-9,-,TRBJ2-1,TGTGCCAGCAGCCACGGGACTAGCGGGAGAAGAGGTGAGCAGTTCTTC,CASSHGTSGRRGEQFF
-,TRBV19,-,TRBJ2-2,TGTGCCAGTAGTACACAAAGGGGACGCGGGGAGCTGTTTTTT,CASSTQRGRGELFF
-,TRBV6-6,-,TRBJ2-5,TGTGCCAGCAGTTACGGAGAGACCCAGTACTTC,CASSYGETQYF
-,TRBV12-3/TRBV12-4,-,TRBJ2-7,TGTGCCAGCAGTTTTAATGAGTACGAGCAGTACTTC,CASSFNEYEQYF
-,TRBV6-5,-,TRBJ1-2,TGTGCCAGCAGTTACTCTCCCGATCTGGGGAGTTATGGCTACACCTTC,CASSYSPDLGSYGYTF
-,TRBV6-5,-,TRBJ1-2,TGTGCCAGCAGTTCGAGCCGGGGGGGTCATGGCTACACCTTC,CASSSSRGGHGYTF
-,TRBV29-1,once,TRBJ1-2,TGCAGCGTTGATGGCTACACCTTC,CSVDGYTF
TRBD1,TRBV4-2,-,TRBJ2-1,TGTGCCAGCAGCCAAGAAAACGCGGGACAGGCTTACAATGAGCAGTTCTTC,CASSQENAGQAYNEQFF
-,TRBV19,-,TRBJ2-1,TGTGCCAGCGGCCAAAATCTAGCAGAGTACAATGAGCAGTTCTTC,CASGQNLAEYNEQFF
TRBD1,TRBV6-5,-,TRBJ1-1,TGTGCCAGCAGCCGGGACAGTGAAGCTTTCTTT,CASSRDSEAFF
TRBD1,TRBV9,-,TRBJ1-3,TGTGCCAGCAGCGTCACGGGACAGGGGGCGTCTGGAAACACCATATATTTT,CASSVTGQGASGNTIYF
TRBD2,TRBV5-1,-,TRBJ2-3,TGCGCCAGCGGACTAGCGGGAAGCACAGATACGCAGTATTTT,CASGLAGSTDTQYF
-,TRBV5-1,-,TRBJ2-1,TGCGCCAGCAGCTTGGGGGGGCGAGAGCAGTTCTTC,CASSLGGREQFF
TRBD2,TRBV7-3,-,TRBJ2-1,TGTGCCAGCAGCTTGGACGGGAGGTCGGGTAATGAGCAGTTCTTC,CASSLDGRSGNEQFF